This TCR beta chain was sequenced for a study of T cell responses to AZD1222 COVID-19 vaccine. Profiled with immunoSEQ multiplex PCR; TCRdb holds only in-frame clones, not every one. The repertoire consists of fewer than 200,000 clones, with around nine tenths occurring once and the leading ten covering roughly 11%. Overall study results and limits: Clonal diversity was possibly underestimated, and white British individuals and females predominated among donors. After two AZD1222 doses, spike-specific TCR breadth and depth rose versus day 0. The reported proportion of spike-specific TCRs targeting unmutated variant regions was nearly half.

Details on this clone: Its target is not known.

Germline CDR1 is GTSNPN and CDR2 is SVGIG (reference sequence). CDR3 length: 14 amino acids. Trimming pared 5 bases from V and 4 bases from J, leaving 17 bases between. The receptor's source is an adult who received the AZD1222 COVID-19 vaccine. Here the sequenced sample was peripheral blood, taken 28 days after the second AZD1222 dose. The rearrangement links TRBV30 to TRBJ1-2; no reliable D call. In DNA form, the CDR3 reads TGTGCCTGGGGTTCAATAAGTGCTGGCTATGGCTACACCTTC. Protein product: CAWGSISAGYGYTF.